The T cell receptor (beta chain) described here comes from a study of T cell repertoires in cytomegalovirus infection. Study summary: Recently identified HLA-C-restricted CMV epitopes were among the peptides used. Public TCR beta signatures indicated both CMV infection and matching HLA type. Notes on the study in general: Predominance within the ex vivo response was attributable to HLA-C-restricted CMV-specific TCR beta clonotypes. Carriers of CMV plus the relevant HLA were identified by cumulative public TCR beta family frequency.

Only a few counts were recorded for this clonotype. Its matching antigen is unknown. TCRdb re-analysed the reads in MiXCR, keeping a single row per CDR3 protein. The sample lists about 900,000 distinct CDR3 sequences, less than 40% occurring once. The CDR3 covers 15 residues. Per germline, CDR1 SGHTA and CDR2 FQGNSA. With 1 base removed from V and 4 bases from J, the gap between germline ends came to 13 bases. This sequence was found in a human donor in good health (CMV status not recorded). Some clones in this sample may be carry-over from other donors' samples. The specimen comprised cultured CD8+ T cells from PBMCs, sampled from culture after CMV antigen stimulation. The chain carries TRBV7-2 and TRBJ1-2, with D tentatively TRBD1 (5 bases). Written as DNA, the CDR3 is TGTGCCAGCAGCTTAGTACAGGTGGTCGCCTATGGCTACACCTTC. Protein sequence: CASSLVQVVAYGYTF.